This TCR beta chain was recorded in a study of blood T cell repertoires in COVID-19. The table came from immunoSEQ multiplex PCR; TCRdb's copy has only in-frame clones and leaves some out. The table lists a few hundred thousand clones, approximately 86% of them singletons, with roughly 9.1% in the top ten. This CDR3 comprises 15 residues. V shed 0 bases, J shed 6 bases, and the junction held 1 base outside the gene matches. Per the germline V gene, CDR1 is KGHSH and CDR2 is LQKENI. The sequencing sample was made of peripheral blood. This clonotype was obtained from a man between 18 and 35 years old with active or convalescent COVID-19. This chain joins TRBV18 and TRBJ2-3; 12 bases line up with TRBD2. In DNA, the CDR3 is TGTGCCAGCTCACCACCCACTAGCGGGGGGGATACGCAGTATTTT. It is translated as CASSPPTSGGDTQYF. Based on the CDR3 plus reference TRBV18 and TRBJ2-3, the full variable domain is NAGVMQNPRHLVRRRGQEARLRCSPMKGHSHVYWYRQLPEEGLKFMVYLQKENIIDESGMPKERFSAEFPKEGPSILRIQQVVRGDSAAYFCASSPPTSGGDTQYFGPGTRLTVL.